The 23 T cell receptor beta chains given below trace back to one sample, sequenced in a study of T cell clonality in common variable immunodeficiency. This table comes from immunoSEQ multiplex PCR, and its TCRdb copy is limited to in-frame clones, with some not included. In total the sample includes 40,000 to 45,000 clones, none of them seen once. Sequencing input: peripheral blood mononuclear cells. These receptors were collected from a person aged 18 to 75 in good health.

This clone was seen many times. The read ends 3 residues before the CDR3 terminus; that terminus is restored from the germline J gene. This chain links TRBV18 with TRBJ2-3; 11 bases fit TRBD1. Germline CDR1 KGHSH, CDR2 LQKENI. V dropped 2 bases and J dropped 1; count of bases not matched to a gene: 5. The CDR3 runs to 17 residues. CDR3 amino acids: CASSPSTDRGRTDTQYF. The CDR3 DNA, read in part, is TGTGCCAGCTCACCATCAACGGACAGGGGGCGCACAGATACG.

There are many counts of this clone. The CDR3 bases that were read are TGTGCCAGCAGGGCAGGGGCACGTTTGGGTCAGCCC. Translating it yields CASRAGARLGQP. The whole CDR3 reads CASRAGARLGQPQHF. The chain links TRBV2 to TRBJ1-5, with D perhaps matching TRBD1 (6 bases). The read ends 3 residues early relative to the CDR3; the germline J gene fills the gap. V lost 6 bases to trimming and J lost 6 bases, with 18 bases between them. CDR3 size: 15 residues. Germline V gene lookup returns CDR1 SNHLY and CDR2 FYNNEI.

This clone was seen at least ten times. The DNA ends 3 residues before the CDR3 does, and the rest of the CDR3 is filled in from the germline J gene. Other DNA sequences within the sample encode an identical CDR3. The rearrangement uses TRBV18 and TRBJ1-3, with TRBD1 matching 7 bases. J lost 4 bases, V lost 3 bases, and 6 bases had no gene match. The CDR3 consists of 15 residues. Germline CDR1 reads KGHSH; CDR2 reads LQKENI. CDR3 region: CASSPYRDRGNTIYF. CDR3 DNA (partial): TGTGCCAGCTCACCTTACCGGGACAGAGGAAACACC.

As regards this clone: This sample includes further DNA sequences coding for the same CDR3. CDR3 bases read: TGTGCCAGCAGGCAGGGAGGCAATGAG. Translated, it gives CASRQGGNE. The whole CDR3 sequence is CASRQGGNEQFF. V and J are TRBV19 and TRBJ2-1, with D possibly TRBD2 on 6 matching bases. The sequenced fragment ends 3 residues before the CDR3 boundary, so the rest is inferred from the germline J gene. Trimming shortened V by 9 bases and J by 6 bases, and 12 bases separated the two germline ends. CDR1 and CDR2 from the germline V gene are LNHDA and SQIVND (reference sequence). This CDR3 is built from 12 residues.

The table lists this clone with many counts. Read sequence stops 3 residues before the CDR3 end, and the germline J gene provides the missing end. This chain joins TRBV5-1 and TRBJ2-4; D might be TRBD2 (5 bases). The CDR3 is 14 amino acids. V lost 5 bases, J lost 0 bases, and 9 bases lay in between. Germline-derived CDR1 and CDR2 are SGHRS and YFSETQ. The sequenced part of the CDR3 DNA is TGCGCCAGCAGGCCTGGACTAGCCAAAAACATT. Protein product: CASRPGLAKNI. The whole CDR3 protein is CASRPGLAKNIQYF.

The sample holds a few counts of this clone. The read falls 3 residues short of the CDR3 end, and the missing part is taken from the germline J gene. The chain has TRBV10-2 and TRBJ1-4; 9 bases fit TRBD1. V was clipped by 6 bases and J by 7 bases; unmatched bases: 9. This CDR3 is 15 amino acids long. From germline, CDR1 is WSHSY and CDR2 SAAADI. CDR3 in amino acids: CASRLTGGGGEKLFF. The covered CDR3 bases are TGCGCCAGCAGACTCACAGGGGGCGGGGGTGAAAAA.

The sample holds a few counts of this clone. The read ends 3 residues early relative to the CDR3; the germline J gene fills the gap. V gene TRBV19 combines with J gene TRBJ2-1; TRBD2 matches 7 bases. Looked up from germline, CDR1 is LNHDA and CDR2 is SQIVND (reference sequence). This CDR3 spans 17 amino acids. Trimming at V came to 0 bases and at J to 3 bases, leaving 8 bases not matched to a gene. The CDR3 loop is CASSIDHGGSVYNEQFF. The DNA read from the CDR3 is TGTGCCAGTAGTATAGATCACGGCGGGAGCGTCTACAATGAG.

In this sample, this clone turned up many times. Read coverage stops 3 residues before the CDR3 terminus; the germline J gene supplies the remainder. The chain has TRBV2 and TRBJ1-6; 7 nucleotides agree with TRBD1. Germline loops: CDR1 SNHLY, CDR2 FYNNEI. After removal of 1 base from V and 10 bases from J, the junction contained 7 bases not matched to a gene. The CDR3 covers 15 residues. Partial CDR3 DNA: TGTGCCAGCAGTGAAGAACAGGGGAAAGGATCACCC. Its translation is CASSEEQGKGSP. Given in full, the CDR3 is CASSEEQGKGSPLHF. The full variable domain, its missing parts supplied by reference TRBV2 and TRBJ1-6, is EPEVTQTPSHQVTQMGQEVILRCVPISNHLYFYWYRQILGQKVEFLVSFYNNEISEKSEIFDDQFSVERPDGSNFTLKIRSTKLEDSAMYFCASSEEQGKGSPLHFGNGTRLTVT.

This clone occurred many times. The read is 3 residues too short to cover the CDR3 end, so that end is filled in from the germline J gene. The chain links TRBV24-1 to TRBJ2-1, with 14 bases fitting TRBD2. Germline V lookup: CDR1 KGHDR, CDR2 SFDVKD. V lost 10 bases, J lost 6 bases, and 1 base stayed unmatched. The CDR3 is 13 amino acids. The CDR3 region is CATGTSGSNEQFF. The covered CDR3 bases are TGTGCCACTGGGACTAGCGGGAGCAATGAG.

This clone was detected ten times or more. The CDR3 is cut off 3 residues early in the read; its end comes from the germline J gene. The chain joins TRBV20-1 to TRBJ1-1; 8 positions match TRBD1. Germline V gene lookup returns CDR1 DFQATT and CDR2 SNEGSKA (reference sequence). V was pared by 8 bases and J by 6 bases, with 11 bases of the junction left unmatched. The CDR3 runs to 13 residues. The sequenced part of the CDR3 DNA is TGCAGTACCGACAGGGGTATAATGTCTGAA. Encoded protein: CSTDRGIMSE. The whole CDR3 protein reads CSTDRGIMSEAFF.

This clone was counted at least ten times. The covered CDR3 bases are TGTGCCAGCTCACCCCTGGGACAGGGCGTATTTGTCAATGGC. It is translated as CASSPLGQGVFVNG. Given in full, the CDR3 is CASSPLGQGVFVNGYTF. The gene calls are TRBV18 and TRBJ1-2, with 9 bases that match TRBD1. The read terminates 3 residues before the CDR3 end, so the remaining end is supplied by the germline J gene. CDR1 is KGHSH, CDR2 LQKENI, per germline. CDR3 length: 17 amino acids. V shed 3 bases, J shed 6 bases, and the junction held 14 bases outside the gene matches.

This clone was counted ten times or more. The read halts 3 residues ahead of the CDR3 end, with the missing end drawn from the germline J gene. The chain has TRBV12-3 or TRBV12-4 and TRBJ1-2, with no clear D. V lost 0 bases and J lost 4, with 15 bases in between. The CDR3 loop spans 16 amino acids. The CDR3 bases that were read are TGTGCCAGCAGTTTAGCCCTAAGGGCTGGAAGCTATGGC. Residues: CASSLALRAGSYG. The CDR3 in its entirety is CASSLALRAGSYGYTF.

This clone has a count of ten or more. The read finishes 3 residues shy of the CDR3 end, and the germline J gene is used to complete it. The gene calls are TRBV20-1 and TRBJ2-3; maybe TRBD1 (6 bases). The CDR3 totals 15 residues. CDR1 is DFQATT and CDR2 is SNEGSKA in the germline V gene (reference sequence). The ends were cut back, 3 bases at V and 0 bases at J, with 13 bases in the middle. The sequenced part of the CDR3 DNA is TGCAGTGCTAGGGACAGCGGCGCTAGCACAGATACG. Its translation: CSARDSGASTDT. The full CDR3 sequence reads CSARDSGASTDTQYF.

This clone occurred many times. From the germline J gene comes the end of the CDR3, since the read stops 3 residues before it. The rearrangement joins TRBV5-5 to TRBJ2-5, with D hard to call. This CDR3 region has 12 residues. Germline assignment: CDR1 SGHKS and CDR2 YYEKEE (reference sequence). V dropped 2 bases and J dropped 5 bases, with 7 bases sitting between them. The CDR3 DNA, read in part, is TGTGCCAGCAGCTTAGCATCTGAGACC. This gives the protein CASSLASET. The full CDR3 reads CASSLASETQYF.

This clone was found a few times. At one end the junction does not follow the germline gene, possibly because of a read error. Read data end 3 residues before the CDR3 end; the end is taken from the germline J gene. V is TRBV7-6 and J is TRBJ2-1, with TRBD2 identical over 7 bases. Per the germline V gene, CDR1 is SGHVS and CDR2 is FNYEAQ. This CDR3 has 15 amino acids. Partial CDR3 DNA: TGTGCCAGCAGCCCTCGAATGACTAGCTACTATGAG. This codes for CASSPRMTSYYE. The complete CDR3 protein is CASSPRMTSYYEQFF.

CDR3 region: CASSRGTSGYDYTF. Incomplete CDR3 DNA: TGTGCCAGCTCACGAGGGACTAGCGGATACGAC. The rearrangement joins TRBV18 to TRBJ1-2; weak D call: TRBD1 (5 bases). The CDR3 extends 3 residues past the end of the read, so its final part is completed from the germline J gene. Germline V gives CDR1 KGHSH, CDR2 LQKENI. This CDR3 has 14 residues.

In this sample, this clone turned up many times. The sequenced fragment ends 3 residues before the CDR3 boundary, so the rest is inferred from the germline J gene. The rearrangement links TRBV29-1 to TRBJ2-1, with 8 positions matching TRBD1. The germline CDR1 and CDR2 sequences are SQVTM and ANQGSEA. CDR3 length: 12 amino acids. The V and J ends lost 1 base and 9 bases, in that order; junction bases with no gene match: 2. The sequenced part of the CDR3 DNA is TGCAGCGTTGAAGGACAGGGGTTTGAG. It translates to CSVEGQGFE. The entire CDR3 reads CSVEGQGFEQFF.

This clone was found many times. Read coverage stops 3 residues before the CDR3 terminus; the germline J gene supplies the remainder. The chain links TRBV20-1 to TRBJ2-7, with 7 bases lining up with TRBD2. Looked up from germline, CDR1 is DFQATT and CDR2 is SNEGSKA (reference sequence). The junction had 11 bases not matched to a gene; V was cut back by 1 base and J by 5 bases. The CDR3 has 15 residues. The sequenced part of the CDR3 DNA is TGCAGTGCTAGAGTCCTAGCGGCCCATATCCACGAG. Translated: CSARVLAAHIHE. The full CDR3 protein reads CSARVLAAHIHEQYF.

This clone was observed many times. The DNA ends 3 residues before the CDR3 does, and the rest of the CDR3 is filled in from the germline J gene. The genes are TRBV7-2 and TRBJ1-5; TRBD1 matches 7 bases. The CDR3 spans 15 residues. The germline V gene encodes CDR1 SGHTA and CDR2 FQGNSA. Losses at the gene ends were 5 bases for V and 5 bases for J; bases not matched to a gene: 9. The part of the CDR3 DNA that was read is TGTGCCAGCAGCCGTCTAGGACAGGACCATCAGCCC. Amino acid sequence: CASSRLGQDHQP. The full CDR3 is CASSRLGQDHQPQHF.

This clone occurred a few times. Sequencing ends 3 residues short of the CDR3 end; the germline J gene provides the rest. This chain uses TRBV10-2 with TRBJ2-1; 7 nucleotides line up with TRBD2. Germline values: CDR1 WSHSY, CDR2 SAAADI. V shed 5 bases, J shed 6 bases, and the junction held 13 bases outside the gene matches. This CDR3 contains 16 residues. The CDR3 region is CASSQHGAGRGNEQFF. The CDR3 bases that were read are TGCGCCAGCAGTCAACATGGGGCAGGGAGGGGCAATGAG.

This clone was detected many times. The CDR3 is cut off 3 residues early in the read; its end comes from the germline J gene. V gene TRBV29-1 combines with J gene TRBJ1-2, with 9 positions matching TRBD1. The CDR3 loop spans 15 amino acids. Germline V gene data show CDR1 as SQVTM and CDR2 as ANQGSEA. The junction had 6 bases not matched to a gene; V was cut back by 2 bases and J by 2 bases. The DNA read from the CDR3 is TGCAGCGTTGAACCACTCGGGACAGGGAACTATGGC. Protein sequence: CSVEPLGTGNYG. The CDR3 reads in full as CSVEPLGTGNYGYTF.

Ten or more counts support this clone. The read gets to within 3 residues of the CDR3 end, and the germline J gene fills in the rest. The J gene is TRBJ2-3, the V gene TRBV5-1; possibly TRBD2 for D (5 bases). Per germline, CDR1 SGHRS and CDR2 YFSETQ. The CDR3 is 16 residues long. V dropped 0 bases and J dropped 2 bases, with 13 bases sitting between them. CDR3 loop: CASSLDEGPVTDTQYF. The CDR3 bases that were read are TGCGCCAGCAGCTTGGACGAGGGCCCAGTCACAGATACG.

This clone was counted many times. The read terminates 3 residues ahead of where the CDR3 ends, so the germline J gene completes it. The V call is TRBV15, the J call TRBJ2-3, with 13 nucleotides matching TRBD2. This CDR3 is 15 amino acids long. Germline CDR1 reads LNHNV; CDR2 reads YYDKDF (reference sequence). J was trimmed by 6 bases and V by 0 bases; bases with no gene match: 0. The CDR3 here is CATSRETSGGDTQYF. The CDR3 DNA, read in part, is TGTGCCACCAGCAGAGAGACTAGCGGGGGGGATACG.